This TCR beta chain appears in the sequencing data of a study of low-dose radiotherapy and immunotherapy resistance in tumors. The time point denotes: before trial treatment. Eligibility was restricted to patients presenting with advanced solid tumors that lacked tumor-infiltrating lymphocytes. Both TCRalpha and TCRbeta chains were reverse transcribed with V-gene-specific primers. The PCR that amplified TCRs ran for around 21 cycles, relying on a constant-region primer and a V-primer adapter. TCRdb ran MiXCR on the reads and lists one entry per CDR3 protein. This table has over 65,000 distinct CDR3 sequences, over 15% appearing once. This clonotype was seen ten or more times. The specimen was PBMCs, collected before treatment. This TCR was sampled from a male donor with prostate cancer.

The CDR3 nucleotides read TGCAGTGCTAGAGATTCTGGGACAGGAGGCTACACCTTC. Translating it yields CSARDSGTGGYTF. The chain uses TRBV20-1 and TRBJ1-2, with TRBD1 identical over 8 bases. The CDR3 consists of 13 residues. The germline CDR1 and CDR2 sequences are DFQATT and SNEGSKA (reference sequence). The ends lost 0 bases at V and 8 bases at J; junction bases unmatched: 5.